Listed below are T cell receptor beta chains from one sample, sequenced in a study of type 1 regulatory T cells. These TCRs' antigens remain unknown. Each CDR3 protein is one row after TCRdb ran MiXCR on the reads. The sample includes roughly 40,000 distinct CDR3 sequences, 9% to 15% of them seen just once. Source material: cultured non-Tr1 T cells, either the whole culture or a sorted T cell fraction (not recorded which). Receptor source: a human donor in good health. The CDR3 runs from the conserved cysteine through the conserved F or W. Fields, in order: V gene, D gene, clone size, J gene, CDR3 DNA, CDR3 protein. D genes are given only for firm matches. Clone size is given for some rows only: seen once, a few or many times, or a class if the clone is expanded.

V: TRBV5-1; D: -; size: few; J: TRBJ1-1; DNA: TGCGCCAGCAGCCCATGGGGGACTGAAGCTTTCTTT; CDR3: CASSPWGTEAFF
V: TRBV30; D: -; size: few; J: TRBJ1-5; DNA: TGTGCCTGGACCTCCGGGGAGCGCCAGCCCCAGCATTTT; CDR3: CAWTSGERQPQHF
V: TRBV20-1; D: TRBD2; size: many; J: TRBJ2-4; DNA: TGCAGTGCTTATCCGGGACTAGCGGGAGCCAAAAACATTCAGTACTTC; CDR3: CSAYPGLAGAKNIQYF
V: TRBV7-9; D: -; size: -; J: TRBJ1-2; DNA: TGTGCCAGCAGCTTAGCTTTCCCATTTGGCTACACCTTC; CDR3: CASSLAFPFGYTF
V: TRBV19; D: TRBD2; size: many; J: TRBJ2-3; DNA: TGTGCCAGTACCGGGACTAGCGGGAGCTTCGGAGATACGCAGTATTTT; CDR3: CASTGTSGSFGDTQYF
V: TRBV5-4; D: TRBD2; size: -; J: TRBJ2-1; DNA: TGTGCCAGCAGCCCTAGGACTAGCGCTTACAATGAGCAGTTCTTC; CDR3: CASSPRTSAYNEQFF
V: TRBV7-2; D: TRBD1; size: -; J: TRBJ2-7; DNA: TGTGCCAGCAGCATGACAGGGGGGGCTCCCTACGAGCAGTACTTC; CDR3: CASSMTGGAPYEQYF
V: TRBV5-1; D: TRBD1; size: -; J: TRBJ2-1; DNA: TGCGCCAGCAGCCAAGCGCCACAGGGGGCGATAACCTACAATGAGCAGTTCTTC; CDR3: CASSQAPQGAITYNEQFF
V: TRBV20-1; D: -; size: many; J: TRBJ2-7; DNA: TGCAGTGCTAGAAGGGGCAGCTCCTACGAGCAGTACTTC; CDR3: CSARRGSSYEQYF
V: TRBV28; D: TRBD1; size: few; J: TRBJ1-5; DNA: TGTGCCAGCAGCCCACTCCATAAGACAGGGGCCATCTATAATCAGCCCCAGCATTTT; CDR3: CASSPLHKTGAIYNQPQHF
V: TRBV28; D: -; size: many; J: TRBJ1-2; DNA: TGTGCCAGCAGGCGGCCCGGGGGGCAGGGCTACACCTTC; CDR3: CASRRPGGQGYTF
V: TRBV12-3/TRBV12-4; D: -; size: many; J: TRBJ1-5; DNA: TGTGCCAACGCCAGGGCTGGGAATCAGCCCCAGCATTTT; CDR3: CANARAGNQPQHF
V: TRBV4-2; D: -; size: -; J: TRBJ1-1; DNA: TGTGCCAGCAGCCAAGTGGGACTTCTCATGAACACTGAAGCTTTCTTT; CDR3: CASSQVGLLMNTEAFF
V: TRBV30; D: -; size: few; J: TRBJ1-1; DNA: TGTGCCTCCCTTGCGGGGGCTTTATACACTGAAGCTTTCTTT; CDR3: CASLAGALYTEAFF
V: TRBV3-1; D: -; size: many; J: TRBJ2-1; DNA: TGTGCCAGCAGCCAAGATCTGGGTGGGAATGAGCAGTTCTTC; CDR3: CASSQDLGGNEQFF
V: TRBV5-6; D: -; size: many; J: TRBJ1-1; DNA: TGTGCCAGCAGCTTGACAGGGCCGAACACTGAAGCTTTCTTT; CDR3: CASSLTGPNTEAFF
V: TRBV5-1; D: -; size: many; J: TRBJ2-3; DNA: TGCGCCAGCAGCCCTTCGATTAGCCGGGGAGCAGATACGCAGTATTTT; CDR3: CASSPSISRGADTQYF
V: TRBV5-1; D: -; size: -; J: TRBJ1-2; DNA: TGCGCCAGCAGCTTGGTTTCCTTGCAGGAGGACTATGGCTACACCTTC; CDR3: CASSLVSLQEDYGYTF
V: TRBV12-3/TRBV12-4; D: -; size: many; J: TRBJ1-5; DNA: TGTGCCAGCAGTCTAGGGACAATAGGCAATCAGCCCCAGCATTTT; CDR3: CASSLGTIGNQPQHF
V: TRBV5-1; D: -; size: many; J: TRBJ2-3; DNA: TGCGCCAGCAGTTACCGGGACGGGTGGGCAGATACGCAGTATTTT; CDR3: CASSYRDGWADTQYF
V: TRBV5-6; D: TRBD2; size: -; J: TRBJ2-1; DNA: TGTGCCAGCAGCCTCCGGGAGGGACTACCACCCTACAATGAGCAGTTCTTC; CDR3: CASSLREGLPPYNEQFF
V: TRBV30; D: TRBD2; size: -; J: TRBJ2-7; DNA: TGTGCCTGCCCCCGGAGAGCGGGAGGGTACGAGCAGTACTTC; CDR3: CACPRRAGGYEQYF
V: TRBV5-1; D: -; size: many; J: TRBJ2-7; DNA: TGCGCCAGCAGGTTGTTTATTGGGGAGACCTACGAGCAGTACTTC; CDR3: CASRLFIGETYEQYF
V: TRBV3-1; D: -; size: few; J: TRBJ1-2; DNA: TGTGCCAGCAGCCAAGCCCTGGGGAGGGGCTATGGCTACACCTTC; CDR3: CASSQALGRGYGYTF
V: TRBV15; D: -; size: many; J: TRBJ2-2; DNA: TGTGCCACCAGCAGGGGGGTTGGGCAGGCCAACGGGGAGCTGTTTTTT; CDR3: CATSRGVGQANGELFF
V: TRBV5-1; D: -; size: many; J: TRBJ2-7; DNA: TGCGCCAGCAGCCTGGGCGGGGGCCGAAACGAGCAGTACTTC; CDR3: CASSLGGGRNEQYF